This T cell receptor beta chain was sequenced in a study of blood T cell repertoires in COVID-19. This clone turned up a few times. TCRdb keeps only in-frame clones here, not all; method: immunoSEQ multiplex PCR. This sample has about 140,000 clones, with more than 60% found just once. Germline CDR1 reads SEHNR; CDR2 reads FQNEAQ (reference sequence). Deletions cut 0 bases from V and 9 bases from J, with 18 bases between. This CDR3 has 17 amino acids. The V and J genes are TRBV7-9 and TRBJ1-6; no definite D call. Sequencing input: peripheral blood. The clonotype was recovered from an older man with acute or convalescent COVID-19. The CDR3 region has the DNA TGTGCCAGCAGCTTAGCGGACCTTACGGGGAGGGTTTCACCCCTCCACTTT. Amino acid sequence: CASSLADLTGRVSPLHF.